These 5 T cell receptor beta chains came from one sample sequenced in a study of CD8+CD57+ T cells in acquired aplastic anemia (dated by TCRdb to the late 2010s). The sequencer was an Illumina HiSeq 2000. TCR beta VDJ combination and CDR3 sequence profiling used genomic DNA as the template. TCRdb trimmed public reads at Q25 via fastp, called clones via MiXCR and kept in-frame beta chains. Every distinct CDR3 protein forms one entry, paired with its most common genes and DNA. Counted in this sample were 200,000 or so distinct CDR3 sequences; over 60% of them appeared once. Roughly 50% of the sample is in the top ten clones. The sequenced material came from sorted CD4+, CD8+, or CD8+CD57+ T cells (not recorded which) from PBMCs. The receptors were gathered from a human donor with severe aplastic anemia or a healthy control (not recorded which).

The chain carries TRBV6-1 and TRBJ1-2, with D possibly matching TRBD1 (6 bases). Trimming removed 10 bases at V and 5 bases at J, with 14 bases between. In germline, CDR1 is MNHNS, CDR2 SASEGT. CDR3 length: 12 amino acids. The CDR3 protein is CAIGGRGYGYTF. As DNA, the CDR3 is TGTGCCATCGGGGGCAGGGGATATGGCTACACCTTC.

This clonotype was detected ten times or more. J is TRBJ2-7 and V is TRBV5-6; 8 bases agree with TRBD1. Trimming cost V 4 bases and J 0 bases; bases outside gene matches: 6. The CDR3 contains 15 residues. CDR1 and CDR2 (germline): SGHDT, YYEEEE. The CDR3 region is CASSGGQDFSYEQYF. The CDR3 bases are TGTGCCAGCAGCGGGGGACAGGACTTCTCCTACGAGCAGTACTTC.

J is TRBJ1-6 and V is TRBV20-1; D is undetermined. The V gene's germline CDR1 is DFQATT and CDR2 SNEGSKA (reference sequence). Trimming removed 5 bases at V and 7 bases at J, with 9 bases between. The CDR3 has 12 amino acids. The CDR3 bases are TGCAGTGCTCCTCAAGGGAATTCACCCCTCCACTTT. The encoded protein is CSAPQGNSPLHF.

This clonotype was seen only a few times. The rearrangement uses TRBV10-3 and TRBJ2-5; D ambiguous. The CDR3 is 15 residues long. V shed 2 bases and J shed 6 bases, with 16 bases lying between them. CDR1 ENHRY and CDR2 SYGVKD come from the germline V gene. The CDR3 DNA is TGTGCCATCAGTGAGGGTCCGGCTAGTTCTCAGACCCAGTACTTC. Its protein product is CAISEGPASSQTQYF.

The chain employs TRBV20-1 and TRBJ2-7; tentatively, D is TRBD1 (6 bases). The germline V gene has CDR1 DFQATT and CDR2 SNEGSKA (reference sequence). The V gene lost 8 bases and the J gene lost 3 bases, with 11 bases spanning the gap. The CDR3 is made up of 11 amino acids. The CDR3, as DNA: TGCAGTACCCACAGGGACTACGAGCAGTACTTC. Residues: CSTHRDYEQYF.